This TCR beta chain originates from a study of T cells in Graves' hyperthyroidism and ophthalmopathy. Amplified TCR beta CDR3 regions came from RNA transcripts. First-round RT-PCR targeting the TCR CDR3 was performed with the HTBI primer set. TCRdb passed the multiplex PCR reads through MiXCR, listing each CDR3 protein once. The data contain hundreds of thousands of distinct CDR3 sequences, just under 45% of them seen just once; the ten biggest clones take up less than 9%. V lost 6 bases and J 1 base, leaving 12 bases between the germline ends. This CDR3 is built from 14 residues. Germline CDR1 reads MGHDK; CDR2 reads SYGVNS. There are a few counts of this clonotype. Its antigen is currently unknown. Broader study findings: Progression to ophthalmopathy was predicted a median of about 6.6 months early.

The chain has TRBV25-1 and TRBJ1-1; no reliable D call. The TCR originated in an adult man with Graves' disease, either hyperthyroidism or ophthalmopathy (not recorded which). Material for sequencing was peripheral blood or thyroid tissue (not recorded which). The CDR3 loop reads CASSAEGPNTEAFF. The CDR3 nucleotides read TGTGCCAGCAGCGCTGAAGGTCCGAACACTGAAGCTTTCTTT.